One sample yielded the 5 T cell receptor beta chains listed below, sequenced in a study of T cells in Graves' hyperthyroidism and ophthalmopathy. RNA transcripts provided the source from which TCR beta CDR3 regions were amplified. HTBI primers were the set used in a first-round RT-PCR of the TCR CDR3. TCRdb redid the calling of the multiplex PCR reads with MiXCR, one entry per CDR3 protein. In the table there are about 610,000 distinct CDR3 sequences, approximately 14% of which are singletons. Sequencing was performed on blood. The origin of the receptors is a woman aged 40 to 50 with Graves' ophthalmopathy.

The chain combines TRBV27 with TRBJ1-1; 8 nucleotides align to TRBD1. Germline loops: CDR1 MNHEY, CDR2 SMNVEV (reference sequence). The J segment lost 4 bases and the V segment lost 5 bases, leaving 9 bases of the junction unmatched. The CDR3 extends over 15 amino acids. Here the CDR3 DNA reads TGTGCCAGCAGTACCCTACTTACAGGGGGCACTGAAGCTTTCTTT. Residues: CASSTLLTGGTEAFF.

This clonotype was observed many times. The chain links TRBV7-3 to TRBJ2-2; D unclear. The CDR3 covers 13 residues. Germline CDR1 SGHTA, CDR2 FQGTGA. Deletions cut 4 bases from V and 11 bases from J, with 14 bases between. CDR3 residues: CASSYDSAGELFF. CDR3 in DNA: TGTGCCAGCAGCTACGACTCGGCTGGAGAGCTGTTTTTT.

This clonotype was counted ten times or more. The chain employs TRBV9 and TRBJ2-7; D may be TRBD2 (5 bases). Germline V gives CDR1 SGDLS, CDR2 YYNGEE. This CDR3 has 14 amino acids. The V end was cut by 4 bases, the J end by 2 bases, with 13 bases between. The CDR3 sequence: CASSRTPGAYEQYF. The DNA for the CDR3 is TGTGCCAGCAGCAGAACTCCCGGGGCCTACGAGCAGTACTTC.

This clonotype occurred many times. As DNA, the CDR3 is TGTGCCAGCACCCCCCCAGGGGCGGTCGGGGAGCTGTTTTTT. Translation gives CASTPPGAVGELFF. V gene TRBV12-3 or TRBV12-4 combines with J gene TRBJ2-2; tentatively, D is TRBD1 (6 bases). The V end was cut by 7 bases, the J end by 7 bases, with 16 bases between. CDR3 length equals 14 residues.

There are many counts of this clonotype. This chain links TRBV28 with TRBJ2-5; 7 nucleotides agree with TRBD1. CDR3 length: 17 amino acids. Germline loops: CDR1 MDHEN, CDR2 SYDVKM. Losses at the gene ends were 3 bases for V and 2 bases for J; bases not matched to a gene: 12. In DNA, the CDR3 is TGTGCCAGCAGTTTCTACCGGGCCAGGGGGTTACAAGAGACCCAGTACTTC. Its protein product is CASSFYRARGLQETQYF.